Below, 14 T cell receptor beta chains from the same sample are listed, as sequenced in a study of Graves' ophthalmopathy and Graves' hyperthyroidism. The sequenced template was RNA, covering the TCR beta CDR3 region. The first-round RT-PCR employed HTBI primers together with the Qiagen OneStep RT-PCR kit. A multiplex PCR was then performed as the second round. TCRdb re-analysed the multiplex PCR reads in MiXCR, keeping a single row per CDR3 protein. The sample lists fewer than 650,000 distinct CDR3 sequences, around a fifth seen once, with approximately 7% in the top ten. Sequences were obtained from peripheral blood. The receptors were sampled from a woman under 30 with stable Graves' hyperthyroidism. Some clones in this sample may be carry-over from other donors' samples.

This clonotype was seen many times. The chain links TRBV6-5 to TRBJ2-5; D assignment may be TRBD1 or TRBD2 (5 bases each). Germline V gene sequence: CDR1 MNHEY, CDR2 SVGAGI. The CDR3 totals 16 residues. With 0 bases removed from V and 5 bases from J, the gap between germline ends came to 16 bases. CDR3 amino acids: CASSYSPSPAGETQYF. In DNA form, the CDR3 reads TGTGCCAGCAGTTACTCTCCTAGCCCGGCAGGGGAGACCCAGTACTTC.

This clonotype was counted many times. CDR3 DNA sequence: TGTGCCAGTAGTGACGGAGAGGGCTACACCTTC. Amino acids: CASSDGEGYTF. V is TRBV19 and J is TRBJ1-2; D uncertain. The CDR3 has 11 residues. Trimming pared 5 bases from V and 8 bases from J, leaving 9 bases between. Germline V lookup: CDR1 LNHDA, CDR2 SQIVND (reference sequence).

This clonotype was seen at least ten times. The chain couples TRBV27 to TRBJ1-5; 11 bases map to TRBD1. This CDR3 has 15 residues. Trimming cost V 5 bases and J 8 bases; bases outside gene matches: 8. CDR1 and CDR2 (germline): MNHEY, SMNVEV (reference sequence). The CDR3 DNA reads TGTGCCAGCAGTAGTAGGGACAGGGGGTATGAGCCCCAGCATTTT. Its protein is CASSSRDRGYEPQHF.

This clonotype was found a few times. The chain has TRBV9 and TRBJ1-2, with 9 bases aligning to TRBD1. CDR3 length: 14 residues. Germline trimming cut 3 bases from V and 4 bases from J; bases unmatched to any gene: 4. Germline CDR1 and CDR2: SGDLS and YYNGEE. The CDR3 spells CASSAGQGSYGYTF. CDR3 DNA: TGTGCCAGCAGCGCCGGACAGGGGAGCTATGGCTACACCTTC.

This clonotype occurred many times. V and J are TRBV20-1 and TRBJ1-1, with D uncertain. The V and J ends lost 3 bases and 1 base respectively, with 12 bases between them. Germline CDR1 DFQATT, CDR2 SNEGSKA (reference sequence). The CDR3 covers 14 residues. CDR3 region: CSASSGPRNTEAFF. The CDR3 DNA reads as TGCAGTGCTAGTTCTGGGCCTAGGAACACTGAAGCTTTCTTT.

This chain uses TRBV4-1 with TRBJ2-2; a weak D match, TRBD2 (6 bases). Germline V gives CDR1 MGHRA, CDR2 YSYEKL. This CDR3 spans 15 amino acids. Trimming took 4 bases from V and 0 from J, leaving 9 bases between them. This CDR3 is CASSRAGSNTGELFF. In nucleotides, the CDR3 is TGCGCCAGCAGCCGGGCGGGATCGAACACCGGGGAGCTGTTTTTT.

This clonotype showed up many times. The chain combines TRBV28 with TRBJ2-7; 10 bases fit TRBD2. Germline V CDR1 and CDR2: MDHEN, SYDVKM. The J segment lost 0 bases and the V segment lost 4 bases, leaving 9 bases of the junction unmatched. This CDR3 comprises 17 residues. CDR3 DNA: TGTGCCAGCAGTTCTCTAGCGGGGGCTTCCCACTCCTACGAGCAGTACTTC. It yields the protein CASSSLAGASHSYEQYF.

This clonotype was detected a few times. CDR3 in amino acids: CASSLAGVGANVLTF. The CDR3 nucleotides are TGTGCCAGCAGCTTGGCGGGAGTTGGGGCCAACGTCCTGACTTTC. The chain couples TRBV7-2 to TRBJ2-6; 7 bases fit TRBD2. The CDR3 runs to 15 residues. With 3 bases clipped from V and 3 bases from J, the junction kept 2 bases outside the gene matches. The germline V gene has CDR1 SGHTA and CDR2 FQGNSA.

This chain connects TRBV20-1 to TRBJ1-1; D is unclear. The V and J ends lost 2 bases and 1 base respectively, with 11 bases between them. CDR1 DFQATT and CDR2 SNEGSKA come from the germline V gene (reference sequence). CDR3 size: 14 residues. CDR3 coding DNA: TGCAGTGCTAGAACCCATCCAGCGAACACTGAAGCTTTCTTT. This gives the protein CSARTHPANTEAFF.

The chain links TRBV7-3 to TRBJ2-5, with 8 positions matching TRBD2. The CDR3 loop spans 14 amino acids. CDR1 and CDR2 from the germline V gene are SGHTA and FQGTGA. V dropped 5 bases and J dropped 5; count of bases not matched to a gene: 7. In DNA form, the CDR3 reads TGTGCCAGCAGCCAACAAGCGGGAGCGGAGACCCAGTACTTC. Translating it yields CASSQQAGAETQYF.

This clonotype was seen more than once but under ten times. The CDR3 is CASSQGPRRDTYEAFF. Here the CDR3 DNA reads TGCGCCAGCAGCCAAGGGCCTCGCAGGGATACCTATGAAGCTTTCTTT. This rearrangement joins TRBV4-1 to TRBJ1-1; D is perhaps TRBD1 (5 bases). CDR3 length equals 16 residues. Trimming cost V 1 base and J 7 bases, with 19 bases left between them. Germline lookup yields CDR1 MGHRA and CDR2 YSYEKL.

This clonotype was found many times. The chain recombines TRBV6-2 or TRBV6-3 with TRBJ2-5; no definite D call. CDR1 is MNHEY and CDR2 is SVGEGT in the germline V gene. The CDR3 is 12 amino acids. The V and J ends lost 2 bases and 6 bases respectively, with 7 bases between them. Written as DNA, the CDR3 is TGTGCCAGCAGTTACGACGGGCAGACCCAGTACTTC. It specifies CASSYDGQTQYF.

This clonotype showed up many times. The J gene is TRBJ1-1, the V gene TRBV20-1; D ambiguous. The germline V and J ends were trimmed by 2 bases and 0 bases, with 13 bases remaining between them. The length of the CDR3 is 15 residues. Germline values: CDR1 DFQATT, CDR2 SNEGSKA (reference sequence). The CDR3 region has the DNA TGCAGTGCTAGATTGGGCACACAGATGAACACTGAAGCTTTCTTT. Its protein is CSARLGTQMNTEAFF.

The chain combines TRBV20-1 with TRBJ1-1; D may be TRBD1 (6 bases). Germline V gives CDR1 DFQATT, CDR2 SNEGSKA (reference sequence). The germline V and J ends were trimmed by 7 bases and 0 bases, with 18 bases remaining between them. CDR3 size: 15 residues. This CDR3 reads CSVGGEQGLNTEAFF. The CDR3 nucleotides read TGCAGTGTTGGGGGGGAGCAGGGGTTGAACACTGAAGCTTTCTTT.